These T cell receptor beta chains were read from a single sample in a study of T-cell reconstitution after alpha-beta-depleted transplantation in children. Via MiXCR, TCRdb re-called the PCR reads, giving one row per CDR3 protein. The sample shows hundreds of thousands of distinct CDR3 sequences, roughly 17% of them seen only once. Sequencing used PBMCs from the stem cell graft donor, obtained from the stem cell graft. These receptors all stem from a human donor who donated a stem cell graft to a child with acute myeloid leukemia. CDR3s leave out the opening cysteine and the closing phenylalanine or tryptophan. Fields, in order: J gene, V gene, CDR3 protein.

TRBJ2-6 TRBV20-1 SARRAGANVLT
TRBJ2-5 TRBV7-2 ASSLRTSGGETQY
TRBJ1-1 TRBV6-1 ASRETGIYTEAF
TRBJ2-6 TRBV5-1 ASSSGTSGANVLT
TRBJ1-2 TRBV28 ASTPRQDGYGYT
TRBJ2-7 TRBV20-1 SARRRGATYEQY
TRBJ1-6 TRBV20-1 SARDWGLPLH
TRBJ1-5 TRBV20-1 SARDGTVLSNQPQH
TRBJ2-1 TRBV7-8 ASSSTGNSDNEQF
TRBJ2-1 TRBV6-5 ASSYYAGGAYEQF
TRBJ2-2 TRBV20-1 CAPGTSVGKVGELF
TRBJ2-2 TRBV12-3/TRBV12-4 ASSLDGRPNTGELF
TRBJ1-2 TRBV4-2 ASSQARANYGYT
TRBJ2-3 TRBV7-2 ASSSQRGAPTDTQY
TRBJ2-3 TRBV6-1 ASNRFFGTSLFEDTQY
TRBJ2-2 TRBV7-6 ASSLSDNMNTGELF
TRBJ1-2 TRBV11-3 ASSHNPGPNYGYT
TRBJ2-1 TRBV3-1 ASSQFGTGNNEQF
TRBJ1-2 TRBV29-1 SVAGSGYT
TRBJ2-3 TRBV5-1 ASSPVPGVSTDTQY
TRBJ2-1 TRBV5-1 ATSLGGSHNEQF
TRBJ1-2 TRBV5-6 ASSFDRATARSYGYT
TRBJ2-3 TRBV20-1 SAKRDDIVTDTQY
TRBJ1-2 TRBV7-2 ASRAQTGRSNYGYT
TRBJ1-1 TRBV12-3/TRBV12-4 ASSLGGGRTEAF
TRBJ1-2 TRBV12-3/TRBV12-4 ASSSWGASGTGYT
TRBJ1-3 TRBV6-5 ASSYRGDPGNTIY
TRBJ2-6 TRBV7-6 ASSPQESGANVLT
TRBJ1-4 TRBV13 ASRQSPRSPNNEKLF
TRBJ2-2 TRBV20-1 SARRTELNTGELF
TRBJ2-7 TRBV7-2 ASSFAGTPSYEQY
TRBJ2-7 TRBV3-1 ASSQGDYEQY
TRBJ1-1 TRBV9 ASSVARETEAF
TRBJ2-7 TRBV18 ASSPRTSGAIFSYEQY
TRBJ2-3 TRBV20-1 SATLGLARSTDTQY
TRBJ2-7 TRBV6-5 ASSSAGTGGYEQY
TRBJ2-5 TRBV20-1 SARIGFAQETQY
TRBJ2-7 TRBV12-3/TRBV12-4 ASSSRTGVASEQY
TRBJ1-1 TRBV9 ASSVMGGHGSGKAF
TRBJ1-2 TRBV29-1 SVPGGGYGYT
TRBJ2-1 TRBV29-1 SGFAGGLDEQF
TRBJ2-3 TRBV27 ASSQARQNTQY
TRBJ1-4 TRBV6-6 AGSGQVGKLF
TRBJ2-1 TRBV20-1 SAPLRDYNEQF
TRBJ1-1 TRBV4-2 ASSRDGQARIEAF
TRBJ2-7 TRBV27 ASSIGGGSEQY
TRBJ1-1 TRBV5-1 ASSLDRGGGTEAF